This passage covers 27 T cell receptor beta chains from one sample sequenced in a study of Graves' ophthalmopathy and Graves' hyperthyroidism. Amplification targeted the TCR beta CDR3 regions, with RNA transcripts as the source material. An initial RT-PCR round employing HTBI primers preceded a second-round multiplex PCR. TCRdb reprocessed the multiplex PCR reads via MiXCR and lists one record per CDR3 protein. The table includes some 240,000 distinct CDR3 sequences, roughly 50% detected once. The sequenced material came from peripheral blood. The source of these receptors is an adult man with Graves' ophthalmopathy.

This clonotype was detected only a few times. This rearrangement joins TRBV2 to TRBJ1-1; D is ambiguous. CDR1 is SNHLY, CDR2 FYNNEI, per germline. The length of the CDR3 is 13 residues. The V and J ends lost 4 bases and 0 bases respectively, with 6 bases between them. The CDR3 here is CASSGSMNTEAFF. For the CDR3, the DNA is TGTGCCAGCAGTGGATCCATGAACACTGAAGCTTTCTTT.

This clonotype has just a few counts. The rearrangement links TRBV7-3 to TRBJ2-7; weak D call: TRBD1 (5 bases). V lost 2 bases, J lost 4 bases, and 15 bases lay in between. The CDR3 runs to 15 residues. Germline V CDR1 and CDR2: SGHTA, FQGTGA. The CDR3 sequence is CASSLGGRGGYEQYF. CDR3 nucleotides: TGTGCCAGCAGCTTAGGCGGTAGGGGTGGGTACGAGCAGTACTTC.

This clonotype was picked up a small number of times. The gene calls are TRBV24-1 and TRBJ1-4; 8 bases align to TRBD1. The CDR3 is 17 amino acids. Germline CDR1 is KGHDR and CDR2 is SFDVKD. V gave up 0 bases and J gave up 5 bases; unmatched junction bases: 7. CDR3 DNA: TGTGCCACCAGTGATTTGGAGGACGGGGACAGGAATGAAAAACTGTTTTTT. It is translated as CATSDLEDGDRNEKLFF.

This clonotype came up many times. The CDR3 DNA is TGTGCCAGCAGTGTCAGCCCGGAGCAGCCCCAGCATTTT. This codes for CASSVSPEQPQHF. The V call is TRBV2, the J call TRBJ1-5; D is unclear. The V and J ends lost 4 bases and 7 bases respectively, with 11 bases between them. The CDR3 is made up of 13 amino acids. Germline-derived CDR1 and CDR2 are SNHLY and FYNNEI.

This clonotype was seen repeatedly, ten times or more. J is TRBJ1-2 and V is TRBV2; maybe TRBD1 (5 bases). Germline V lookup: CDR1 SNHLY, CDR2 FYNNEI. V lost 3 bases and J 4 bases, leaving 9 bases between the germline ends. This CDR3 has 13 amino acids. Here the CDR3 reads CASSESGGYGYTF. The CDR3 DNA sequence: TGTGCCAGCAGTGAGTCCGGGGGCTATGGCTACACCTTC.

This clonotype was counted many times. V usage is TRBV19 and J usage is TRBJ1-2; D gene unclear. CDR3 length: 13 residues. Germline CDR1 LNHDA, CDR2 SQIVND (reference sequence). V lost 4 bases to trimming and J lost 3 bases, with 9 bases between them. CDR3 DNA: TGTGCCAGTAGTACCTATAGGGACTATGGCTACACCTTC. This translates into CASSTYRDYGYTF.

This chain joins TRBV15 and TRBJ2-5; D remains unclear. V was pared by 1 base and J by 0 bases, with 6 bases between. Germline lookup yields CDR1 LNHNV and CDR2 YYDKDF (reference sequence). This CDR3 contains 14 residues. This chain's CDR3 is CATSRGVDQETQYF. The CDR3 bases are TGTGCCACCAGCAGAGGTGTCGACCAAGAGACCCAGTACTTC.

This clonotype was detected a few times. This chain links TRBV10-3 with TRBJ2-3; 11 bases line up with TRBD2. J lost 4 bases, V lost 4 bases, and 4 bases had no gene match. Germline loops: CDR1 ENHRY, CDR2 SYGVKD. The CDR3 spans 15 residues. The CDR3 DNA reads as TGTGCCATCAGTGGTAGCGGGAGGGCCGCAGATACGCAGTATTTT. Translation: CAISGSGRAADTQYF.

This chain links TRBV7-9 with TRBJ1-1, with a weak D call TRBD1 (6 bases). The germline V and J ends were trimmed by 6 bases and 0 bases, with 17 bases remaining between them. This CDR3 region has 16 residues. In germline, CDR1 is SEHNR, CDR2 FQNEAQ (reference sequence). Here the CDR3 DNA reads TGTGCCAGCAGTGATATTACAGGGTCCGTGAACACTGAAGCTTTCTTT. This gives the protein CASSDITGSVNTEAFF.

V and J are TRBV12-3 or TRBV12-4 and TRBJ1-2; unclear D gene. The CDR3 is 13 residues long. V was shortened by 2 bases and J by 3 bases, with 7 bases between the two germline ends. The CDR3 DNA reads TGTGCCAGCAGTTTAAACGGCTACTATGGCTACACCTTC. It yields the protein CASSLNGYYGYTF.

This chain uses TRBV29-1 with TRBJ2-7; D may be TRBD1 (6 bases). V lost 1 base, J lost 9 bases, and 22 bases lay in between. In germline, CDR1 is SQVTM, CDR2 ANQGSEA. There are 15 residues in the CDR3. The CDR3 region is CSVEGPVGDTDTQYF. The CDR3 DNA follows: TGCAGCGTTGAAGGACCTGTCGGGGACACAGATACGCAGTACTTC.

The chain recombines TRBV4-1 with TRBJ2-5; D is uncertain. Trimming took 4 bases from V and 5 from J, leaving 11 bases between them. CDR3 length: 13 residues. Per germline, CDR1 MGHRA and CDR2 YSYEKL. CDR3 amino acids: CASSPVGLETQYF. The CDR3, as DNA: TGCGCCAGCAGCCCAGTAGGGTTGGAGACCCAGTACTTC.

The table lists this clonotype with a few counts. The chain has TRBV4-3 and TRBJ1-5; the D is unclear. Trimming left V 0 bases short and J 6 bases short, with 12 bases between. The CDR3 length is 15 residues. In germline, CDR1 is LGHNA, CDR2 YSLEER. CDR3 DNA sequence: TGCGCCAGCAGCCAAGATTGGCAGGCCGGTCAGCCCCAGCATTTT. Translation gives CASSQDWQAGQPQHF.

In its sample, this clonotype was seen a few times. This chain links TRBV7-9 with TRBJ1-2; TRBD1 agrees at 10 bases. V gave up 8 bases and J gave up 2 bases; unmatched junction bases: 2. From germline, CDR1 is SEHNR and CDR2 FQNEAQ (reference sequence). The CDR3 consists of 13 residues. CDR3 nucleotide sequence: TGTGCCAGCGTGGGACAGGGGAACTATGGCTACACCTTC. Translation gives CASVGQGNYGYTF.

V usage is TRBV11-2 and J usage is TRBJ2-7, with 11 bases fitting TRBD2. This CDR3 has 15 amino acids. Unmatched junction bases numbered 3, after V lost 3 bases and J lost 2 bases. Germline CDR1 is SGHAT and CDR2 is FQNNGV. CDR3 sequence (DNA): TGTGCCAGCAGCTTCCTTAGCGGGGGGGCCTACGAGCAGTACTTC. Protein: CASSFLSGGAYEQYF.

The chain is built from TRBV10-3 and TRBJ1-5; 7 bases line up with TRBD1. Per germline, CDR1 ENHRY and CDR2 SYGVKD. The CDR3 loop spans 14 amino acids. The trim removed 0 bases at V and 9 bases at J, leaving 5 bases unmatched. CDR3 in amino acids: CAISESLTGRPQHF. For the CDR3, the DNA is TGTGCCATCAGTGAGTCCTTGACAGGGAGGCCCCAGCATTTT.

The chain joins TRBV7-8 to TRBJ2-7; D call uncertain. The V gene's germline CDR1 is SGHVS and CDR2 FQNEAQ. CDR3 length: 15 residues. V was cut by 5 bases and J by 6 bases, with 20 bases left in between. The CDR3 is CASSIPVGKKSEQYF. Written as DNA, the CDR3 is TGTGCCAGCAGCATACCCGTGGGGAAAAAGAGCGAGCAGTACTTC.

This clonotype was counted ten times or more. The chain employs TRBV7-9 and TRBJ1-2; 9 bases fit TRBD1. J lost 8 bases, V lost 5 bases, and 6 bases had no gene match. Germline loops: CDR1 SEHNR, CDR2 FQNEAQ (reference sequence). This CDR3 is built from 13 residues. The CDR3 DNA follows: TGTGCCAGCAGCCAGGGACAGGGAGGAGGCTACACCTTC. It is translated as CASSQGQGGGYTF. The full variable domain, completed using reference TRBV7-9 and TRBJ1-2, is DTGVSQNPRHKITKRGQNVTFRCDPISEHNRLYWYRQTLGQGPEFLTYFQNEAQLEKSRLLSDRFSAERPKGSFSTLEIQRTEQGDSAMYLCASSQGQGGGYTFGSGTRLTVV.

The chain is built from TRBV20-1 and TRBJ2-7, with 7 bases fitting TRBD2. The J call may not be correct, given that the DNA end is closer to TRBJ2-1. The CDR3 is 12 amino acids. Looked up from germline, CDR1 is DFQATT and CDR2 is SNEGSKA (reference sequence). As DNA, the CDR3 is TGCAGTGCTAGAGTCGCGGGAGTTGAGCAGTTCTTC. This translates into CSARVAGVEQFF.

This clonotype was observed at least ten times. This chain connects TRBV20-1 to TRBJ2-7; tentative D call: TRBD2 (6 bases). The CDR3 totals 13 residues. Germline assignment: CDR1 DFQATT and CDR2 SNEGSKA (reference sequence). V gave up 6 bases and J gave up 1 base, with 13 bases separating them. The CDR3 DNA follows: TGCAGTGCCGGAAGTGGGGGGTCCTACGAGCAGTACTTC. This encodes CSAGSGGSYEQYF.

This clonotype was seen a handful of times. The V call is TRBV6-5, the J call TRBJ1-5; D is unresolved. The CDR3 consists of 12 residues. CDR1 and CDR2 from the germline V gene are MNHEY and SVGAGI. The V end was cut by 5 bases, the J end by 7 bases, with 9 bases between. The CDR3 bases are TGTGCCAGCAGTGAAGGAGGACAGCCCCAGCATTTT. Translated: CASSEGGQPQHF.

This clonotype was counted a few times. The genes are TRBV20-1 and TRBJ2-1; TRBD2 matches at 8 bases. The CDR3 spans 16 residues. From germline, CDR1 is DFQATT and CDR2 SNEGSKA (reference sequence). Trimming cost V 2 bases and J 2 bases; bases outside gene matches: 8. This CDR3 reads CSARSGLVEAYNEQFF. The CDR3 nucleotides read TGCAGTGCTAGATCGGGACTAGTCGAGGCCTACAATGAGCAGTTCTTC.

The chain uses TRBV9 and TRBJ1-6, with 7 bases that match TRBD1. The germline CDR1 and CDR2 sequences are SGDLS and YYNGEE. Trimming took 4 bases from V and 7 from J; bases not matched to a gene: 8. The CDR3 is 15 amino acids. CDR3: CASSRRDRLNSPLHF. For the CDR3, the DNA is TGTGCCAGCAGCCGCCGGGACAGACTGAATTCACCCCTCCACTTT.

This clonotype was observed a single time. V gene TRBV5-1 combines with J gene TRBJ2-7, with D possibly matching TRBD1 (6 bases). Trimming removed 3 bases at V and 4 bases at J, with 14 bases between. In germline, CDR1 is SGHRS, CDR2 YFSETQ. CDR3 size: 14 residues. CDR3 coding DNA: TGCGCCAGCAGCTCGAACAGGGCAGAATACGAGCAGTACTTC. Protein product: CASSSNRAEYEQYF.

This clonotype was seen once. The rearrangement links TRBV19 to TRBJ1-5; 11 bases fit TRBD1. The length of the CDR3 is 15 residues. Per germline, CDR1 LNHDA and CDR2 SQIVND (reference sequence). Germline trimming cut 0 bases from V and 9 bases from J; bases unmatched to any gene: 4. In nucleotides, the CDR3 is TGTGCCAGTAGTATAGAGGACAGGGGGCGTTTGCCCCAGCATTTT. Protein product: CASSIEDRGRLPQHF.

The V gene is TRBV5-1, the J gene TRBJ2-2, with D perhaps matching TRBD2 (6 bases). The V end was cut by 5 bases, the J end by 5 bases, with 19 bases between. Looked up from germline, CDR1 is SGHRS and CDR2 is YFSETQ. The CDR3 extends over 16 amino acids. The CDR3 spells CASRAWGEARTGELFF. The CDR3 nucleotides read TGCGCCAGCAGAGCCTGGGGGGAGGCTCGAACCGGGGAGCTGTTTTTT.

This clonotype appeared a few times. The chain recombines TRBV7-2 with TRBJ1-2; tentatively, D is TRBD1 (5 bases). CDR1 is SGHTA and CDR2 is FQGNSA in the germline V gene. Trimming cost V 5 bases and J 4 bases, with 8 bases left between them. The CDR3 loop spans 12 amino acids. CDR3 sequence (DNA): TGTGCCAGCAGCCTGGGACTCTATGGCTACACCTTC. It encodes CASSLGLYGYTF. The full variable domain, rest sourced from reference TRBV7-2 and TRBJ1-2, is GAGVSQSPSNKVTEKGKDVELRCDPISGHTALYWYRQSLGQGLEFLIYFQGNSAPDKSGLPSDRFSAERTGGSVSTLTIQRTQQEDSAVYLCASSLGLYGYTFGSGTRLTVV.